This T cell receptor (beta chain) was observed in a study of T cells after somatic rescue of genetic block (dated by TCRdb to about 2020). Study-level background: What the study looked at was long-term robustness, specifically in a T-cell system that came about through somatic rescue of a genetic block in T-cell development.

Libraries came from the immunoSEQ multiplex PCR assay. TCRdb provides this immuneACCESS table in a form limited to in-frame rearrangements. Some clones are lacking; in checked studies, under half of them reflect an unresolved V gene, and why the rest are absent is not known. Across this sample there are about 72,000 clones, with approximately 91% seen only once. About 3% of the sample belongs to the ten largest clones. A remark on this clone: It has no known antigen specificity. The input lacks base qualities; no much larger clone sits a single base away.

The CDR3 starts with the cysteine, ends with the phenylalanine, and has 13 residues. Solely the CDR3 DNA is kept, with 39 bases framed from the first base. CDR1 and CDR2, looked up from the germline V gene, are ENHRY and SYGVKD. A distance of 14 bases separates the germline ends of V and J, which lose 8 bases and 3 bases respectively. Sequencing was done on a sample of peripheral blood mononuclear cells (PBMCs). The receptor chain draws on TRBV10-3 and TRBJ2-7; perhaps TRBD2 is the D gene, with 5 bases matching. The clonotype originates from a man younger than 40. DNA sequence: TGTGCCATCTTGGAGGATAAGGTCTACGAGCAGTACTTC. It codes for CAILEDKVYEQYF.